Detailed here is one T cell receptor beta chain. V shed 1 base and J 0 bases; nucleotides not matched to a gene: 7. CDR1 is SGHTA and CDR2 is FQGNSA in the germline V gene. The CDR3 spans 18 residues. The data were obtained in a study of blood T cell repertoires in COVID-19. Clones were sequenced by immunoSEQ multiplex PCR, and TCRdb holds only the in-frame ones, with some missing. The sample includes some 220,000 clones, about 81% of them seen just once. The specimen was peripheral blood. V is TRBV7-2 and J is TRBJ2-1; the match to TRBD2 covers 9 bases. The sequence came from an older woman with COVID-19, enrolled during active disease. CDR3 sequence: CASSLGKREVDSYNEQFF. In DNA form, the CDR3 reads TGTGCCAGCAGCTTAGGAAAGCGGGAGGTCGACTCCTACAATGAGCAGTTCTTC. Using reference TRBV7-2 and TRBJ2-1 for the parts outside the CDR3, the full variable domain is GAGVSQSPSNKVTEKGKDVELRCDPISGHTALYWYRQSLGQGLEFLIYFQGNSAPDKSGLPSDRFSAERTGGSVSTLTIQRTQQEDSAVYLCASSLGKREVDSYNEQFFGPGTRLTVL.